This T cell receptor beta chain was sequenced in a study of PD-1 blockade in classical Hodgkin lymphoma. Study findings and constraints: Researchers reported that CD4+ TCR diversity, though not CD8+, rose significantly by C4D1. At baseline, newly diagnosed patients reportedly showed less TCR diversity than healthy donors.

As regards this clone: Its antigen is not identified.

The CDR3 loop spans 15 amino acids. The V end lost 6 bases, the J end lost 2 bases, and 17 bases lay between the germline ends. The germline V gene has CDR1 SNHLY and CDR2 FYNNEI. The method was immunoSEQ multiplex PCR; TCRdb's version includes in-frame clones alone and lacks a portion of them. Of about 39,000 clones listed, around 63% are singletons. Brentuximab vedotin exposure varied, and every patient relapsed after autologous stem cell transplantation. The chain joins TRBV2 to TRBJ2-7, with a possible D match to TRBD2 (6 bases). The clonotype originates from a human donor with classical Hodgkin lymphoma. Sequencing used peripheral blood mononuclear cells (PBMCs), obtained before the second cycle of nivolumab. The CDR3 nucleotides are TGTGCCAGCAGAGTAGCGGTCCAGGGTCCCTACGAGCAGTACTTC. This sequence encodes CASRVAVQGPYEQYF.